This TCR beta chain stems from a study of OX40 agonist ivuxolimab in advanced cancers. Study-wide background: The patients got ivuxolimab, which is an agonistic anti-OX40 (CD134) antibody. Points from the study as a whole: Partly responding patients at 0.1-3.0 mg/kg showed some of the smallest clonal expansion. More expanded clones were seen, on average, in CD8+ T cells than in CD4+.

Germline V gene data show CDR1 as SEHNR and CDR2 as FQNEAQ (reference sequence). V dropped 10 bases and J dropped 9 bases, with 25 bases sitting between them. The CDR3 totals 15 residues. Concerning this clone: Its antigen is not known.

Libraries were prepared by immunoSEQ multiplex PCR; TCRdb keeps only in-frame clonotypes and omits some of them. The sample records nearly 80,000 clones, under 90% being singletons. The material sequenced was CD4+ or CD8+ T cells sorted from blood, taken in a trial of the OX40 agonist ivuxolimab. This rearrangement joins TRBV7-9 to TRBJ2-1; tentative D call: TRBD2 (7 bases). The TCR was taken from an adult with an advanced solid tumor such as melanoma, head and neck, liver or kidney cancer. CDR3 protein: CATPSGGLLAGEQFF. The CDR3 DNA reads as TGTGCCACCCCGTCGGGGGGCCTCCTGGCGGGTGAGCAGTTCTTC.